This T cell receptor (beta chain) was sequenced in a study of T cell responses to AZD1222 COVID-19 vaccine. The study's findings and limits: Reports indicate that nearly half of spike-specific TCRs are directed at unmutated variant regions. The sample set comprised mostly white British donors with more females, and clonal diversity was possibly underestimated. The number of AZD1222 recipients seropositive at baseline was only six.

The ends were cut back, 5 bases at V and 0 bases at J, with 7 bases in the middle. Germline CDR1 reads MNHEY; CDR2 reads SVGAGI. The length of the CDR3 is 13 residues. Repertoires were generated with immunoSEQ multiplex PCR, while TCRdb's copy carries only in-frame clones and drops some. The sample includes around 140,000 clones, 85% to 95% seen only once; the top ten take roughly 12%. Points on this clone: Antigen: not known. Other nucleotide sequences in the sample specify the same CDR3.

This specimen consisted of peripheral blood, obtained after recovery from COVID-19. V and J are TRBV6-5 and TRBJ1-1, with D hard to call. The receptor's source is an adult who had recovered from COVID-19. The CDR3 nucleotides read TGTGCCAGCAGTAGGTTCATGAACACTGAAGCTTTCTTT. Protein product: CASSRFMNTEAFF.